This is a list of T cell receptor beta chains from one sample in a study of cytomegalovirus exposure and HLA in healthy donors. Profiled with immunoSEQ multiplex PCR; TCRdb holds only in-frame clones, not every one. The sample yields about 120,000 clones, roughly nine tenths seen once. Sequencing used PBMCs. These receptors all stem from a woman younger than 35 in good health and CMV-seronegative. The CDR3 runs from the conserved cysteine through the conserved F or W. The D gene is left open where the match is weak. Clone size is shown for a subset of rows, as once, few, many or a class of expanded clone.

TGTGCCAGCAGCCCTAGGTTAGCGGGGGGCCACAATGAGCAGTTCTTC | CASSPRLAGGHNEQFF | TRBD2 | - | TRBJ2-1 | TRBV7-2
TGTGCCAGCAGCCTCCGTTGCTGGGGGGGAAGCTCCTACGAGCAGTACTTC | CASSLRCWGGSSYEQYF | TRBD2 | - | TRBJ2-7 | TRBV11-3
TGTGCCAGCAGCGCCACGGGAAACACTGAAGCTTTCTTT | CASSATGNTEAFF | - | - | TRBJ1-1 | TRBV7-3
TGTGCCAGCAGACCCGCAGGGGTTATTCAGCCCCAGCATTTT | CASRPAGVIQPQHF | - | - | TRBJ1-5 | TRBV27
TGCGCCAGCAGCCTCCGCCGGGACAACGGCTGGGCTTTCAATCAGCCCCAGCATTTT | CASSLRRDNGWAFNQPQHF | - | - | TRBJ1-5 | TRBV5-1
TGTGCCAGCAGCCACCACACAGGAGTTAACCCCTACGAGCAGTACTTC | CASSHHTGVNPYEQYF | - | few | TRBJ2-7 | TRBV4-2
TGTGCCAGTGGCGGACGGGGGGGCCCCGGGGAGCTGTTTTTT | CASGGRGGPGELFF | TRBD2 | - | TRBJ2-2 | TRBV2
TGCGCCAGCAGCCCGAAGGGGCCTGACAGGGGGAGGTACGAGCAGTACTTC | CASSPKGPDRGRYEQYF | TRBD1 | - | TRBJ2-7 | TRBV4-1
TGTGCCAGCAGTGTGGCTGGCACTGAAGCTTTCTTT | CASSVAGTEAFF | - | few | TRBJ1-1 | TRBV6-1
TGTGCCAGCAGTAATAGAGGGGAGACCCAGTACTTC | CASSNRGETQYF | - | - | TRBJ2-5 | TRBV6-5
TGTGCCAGCAGCCCTCAGGGGGCGCAGACCTATGGCTACACCTTC | CASSPQGAQTYGYTF | TRBD1 | once | TRBJ1-2 | TRBV7-8
TGTGCCAGCAGTCGACAGGGGAGGGCTGAAGCTTTCTTT | CASSRQGRAEAFF | TRBD1 | - | TRBJ1-1 | TRBV2
TGTGCCAGCACCGAAAGTAGGAGTGAGCAGTTCTTC | CASTESRSEQFF | - | - | TRBJ2-1 | TRBV2
TGTGCCAGCAGCTTGGAGTCCGGTCCGCGGCCTACGGTAGAGCAGTTCTTC | CASSLESGPRPTVEQFF | - | - | TRBJ2-1 | TRBV5-6
TGCGCCAGCAGCTCGAAATTAAGTAGACTAGCGGGGGGGCCTACCCTACACACAGATACGCAGTATTTT | CASSSKLSRLAGGPTLHTDTQYF | TRBD2 | - | TRBJ2-3 | TRBV5-1
TGTGCCAGCAGCGTAGACCCTCGGACAGGGAAAGTCGATTCACCCCTCCACTTT | CASSVDPRTGKVDSPLHF | TRBD1 | few | TRBJ1-6 | TRBV9